This T cell receptor beta chain was captured by sequencing in a study of tumor-infiltrating lymphocytes in oesophageal squamous cell carcinoma. This clonotype was detected ten times or more. MiXCR was run by TCRdb on the PCR reads, yielding one entry per CDR3 protein. This sample has about 15,000 distinct CDR3 sequences, with 46% found just once. The CDR3 length is 14 residues. The junction had 5 bases not matched to a gene; V was cut back by 6 bases and J by 9 bases. The sample consisted of blood. The TCR sequence derives from a male donor with esophageal squamous cell carcinoma. The V and J genes are TRBV12-3 or TRBV12-4 and TRBJ2-1; 13 positions match TRBD2. The CDR3 DNA is TGTGCCAGCAGCGGACTAGCGGGAGCGTTTGAGCAGTTCTTC. This gives the protein CASSGLAGAFEQFF.